The 13 T cell receptor beta chains presented below share a single source sample, sequenced in a study of OX40 agonist ivuxolimab in advanced cancers. Using immunoSEQ multiplex PCR, the repertoire was profiled, and TCRdb retains in-frame clones only, with some absent. The data hold 35,000 to 45,000 clones, with 80% observed a single time. Sample: CD4+ or CD8+ T cells sorted from blood, taken in a trial of the OX40 agonist ivuxolimab. The receptors here all came from an adult with an advanced solid tumor such as melanoma, head and neck, liver or kidney cancer.

CDR3 amino acids: CASKRTTGNTIYF. The CDR3 coding sequence is TGTGCCAGCAAGAGGACCACTGGAAACACCATATATTTT. The chain uses TRBV5-5 and TRBJ1-3; no clear D. V was clipped by 6 bases and J by 2 bases, with 9 bases between them. Germline CDR1 and CDR2: SGHKS and YYEKEE (reference sequence). This CDR3 has 13 amino acids.

The chain has TRBV7-9 and TRBJ2-7; D may be TRBD1 or TRBD2 (5 bases each). The V end was cut by 4 bases, the J end by 7 bases, with 17 bases between. CDR3 length: 14 amino acids. Germline CDR1 SEHNR, CDR2 FQNEAQ (reference sequence). The CDR3, as DNA: TGTGCCAGCAGCTCTAGGGACCGTCGGCGGGAGCAGTACTTC. Protein sequence: CASSSRDRRREQYF.

For the CDR3, the DNA is TGTGCCAGCAGTGGGCGGGTCTACAATGAGCAGTTCTTC. This translates into CASSGRVYNEQFF. The genes are TRBV6-1 and TRBJ2-1, with a tentative D call TRBD2 (5 bases). V shed 4 bases and J shed 3 bases, with 7 bases lying between them. The CDR3 runs to 13 residues. Germline lookup yields CDR1 MNHNS and CDR2 SASEGT.

V and J are TRBV6-1 and TRBJ1-5, with 7 bases lining up with TRBD1. V was pared by 6 bases and J by 4 bases, with 3 bases of the junction left unmatched. The length of the CDR3 is 13 residues. Per the germline V gene, CDR1 is MNHNS and CDR2 is SASEGT. The CDR3 nucleotides are TGTGCCAGCAGGGACAGGCGAAATCAGCCCCAGCATTTT. Residues: CASRDRRNQPQHF.

The chain uses TRBV5-4 and TRBJ2-5; TRBD1 is a possible D gene (6 bases). Germline values: CDR1 SGHNT, CDR2 YYREEE (reference sequence). The CDR3 loop spans 15 amino acids. The V gene lost 4 bases and the J gene lost 5 bases, with 18 bases spanning the gap. The CDR3 sequence: CASSHGQGNEETQYF. The CDR3 DNA sequence: TGTGCCAGCAGCCATGGTCAGGGGAATGAGGAGACCCAGTACTTC.

The chain employs TRBV5-1 and TRBJ2-7; 9 nucleotides match TRBD2. Germline CDR1 is SGHRS and CDR2 is YFSETQ. CDR3 length equals 15 residues. V was pared by 1 base and J by 3 bases, with 5 bases of the junction left unmatched. CDR3 residues: CASSLRLAGDYEQYF. CDR3 in DNA: TGCGCCAGCAGCTTGAGGTTAGCGGGAGACTACGAGCAGTACTTC.

With respect to this clone: Germline is not matched at one junction end, which may reflect a read error. The sample carries other DNA sequences with the same CDR3. V usage is TRBV19 and J usage is TRBJ1-3, with D tentatively TRBD1 (6 bases). This CDR3 has 13 residues. Per germline, CDR1 LNHDA and CDR2 SQIVND (reference sequence). For the CDR3, the DNA is TGCGCCACCGACGCAGGGGCTGGAAACACCATATATTTT. Translated: CATDAGAGNTIYF.

The chain recombines TRBV7-8 with TRBJ2-7, with 14 nucleotides matching TRBD2. Unmatched junction bases numbered 7, after V lost 5 bases and J lost 4 bases. Germline CDR1 is SGHVS and CDR2 is FQNEAQ. The CDR3 covers 16 residues. The CDR3: CASSPGLAGVGYEQYF. CDR3 sequence (DNA): TGTGCCAGCAGCCCGGGACTAGCGGGGGTAGGGTACGAGCAGTACTTC.

This chain links TRBV6-1 with TRBJ2-7; D not resolved. This CDR3 has 12 amino acids. Trimming removed 6 bases at V and 3 bases at J, with 9 bases between. The germline V gene encodes CDR1 MNHNS and CDR2 SASEGT. The CDR3 sequence: CASSQQFYEQYF. The CDR3 bases are TGTGCCAGCAGCCAACAGTTCTACGAGCAGTACTTC.

V usage is TRBV27 and J usage is TRBJ1-6, with D possibly TRBD1 on 5 matching bases. Between the trimmed V and J ends, which lost 8 bases and 6 bases, there was a span of 20 bases. The germline gives CDR1 MNHEY, CDR2 SMNVEV (reference sequence). This CDR3 has 16 amino acids. The CDR3 DNA is TGTGCCAGCGGGGACGCCCCAGGTTTTAGTAATTCACCCCTCCACTTT. Its translation is CASGDAPGFSNSPLHF.

The chain has TRBV30 and TRBJ2-7; the match to TRBD2 covers 10 bases. The CDR3 extends over 15 amino acids. Trimming removed 2 bases from V and 3 bases from J; junction bases left unmatched: 7. Germline loops: CDR1 GTSNPN, CDR2 SVGIG (reference sequence). The CDR3 region is CAWSPLAGAHYEQYF. CDR3 nucleotides: TGTGCCTGGAGTCCCCTAGCGGGGGCACACTACGAGCAGTACTTC.

The genes are TRBV6-1 and TRBJ1-5; D ambiguous. The CDR3 extends over 13 amino acids. Germline V gene sequence: CDR1 MNHNS, CDR2 SASEGT. V lost 2 bases, J lost 5 bases, and 7 bases lay in between. This CDR3 reads CASSEFIDQPQHF. The DNA for the CDR3 is TGTGCCAGCAGTGAATTCATCGATCAGCCCCAGCATTTT.

The sample holds one count of this clone. The rearrangement uses TRBV30 and TRBJ1-6, with 8 bases identical to TRBD1. The germline V gene encodes CDR1 GTSNPN and CDR2 SVGIG (reference sequence). The CDR3 loop spans 15 amino acids. V trimming: 2 bases; J trimming: 7 bases; junction bases outside the gene matches: 7. The CDR3 loop is CAWSPRDRWNSPLHF. Here the CDR3 DNA reads TGTGCCTGGAGTCCCAGGGACAGGTGGAATTCACCCCTCCACTTT. The complete variable domain, with remaining parts taken from reference TRBV30 and TRBJ1-6, reads SQTIHQWPATLVQPVGSPLSLECTVEGTSNPNLYWYRQAAGRGLQLLFYSVGIGQISSEVPQNLSASRPQDRQFILSSKKLLLSDSGFYLCAWSPRDRWNSPLHFGNGTRLTVT.